The next 18 T cell receptor beta chains were all read from a single sample in a study of graft-versus-host responses after intestinal transplantation. Generated by immunoSEQ multiplex PCR, the TCRdb table keeps only in-frame clones and is missing some. This sample has tens of thousands of clones, with more than 70% found just once. Their antigen targets remain unknown. Sequences were derived from unstimulated CD4+ T cells sorted from spleen or lymph node cells, sampled before transplant. These TCRs come from a human donor who was the organ donor for an intestinal transplant.

The table lists this clone with a count of one. The chain combines TRBV25-1 with TRBJ2-7; 7 bases are shared with TRBD2. Germline CDR1 is MGHDK and CDR2 is SYGVNS. V was clipped by 6 bases and J by 0 bases; unmatched bases: 2. This CDR3 is 13 amino acids long. CDR3: CASRAGASYEQYF. The CDR3 DNA reads as TGTGCCAGCAGGGCGGGAGCCTCCTACGAGCAGTACTTC.

The chain joins TRBV28 to TRBJ1-2; possible D gene TRBD1, 6 bases. The germline V gene has CDR1 MDHEN and CDR2 SYDVKM. This CDR3 spans 13 amino acids. V lost 4 bases and J lost 4, with 10 bases in between. The DNA of the CDR3 is TGTGCCAGCAGTTCAGGGGATTTCTATGGCTACACCTTC. It translates to CASSSGDFYGYTF.

This clone came up once. The CDR3 here is CASSLATLTGSYTF. In DNA form, the CDR3 reads TGCGCCAGCAGCTTGGCTACCCTTACCGGGAGCTACACCTTC. The chain is built from TRBV5-1 and TRBJ1-2; D not certain. Germline CDR1 and CDR2: SGHRS and YFSETQ. The CDR3 contains 14 residues. The ends were cut back, 0 bases at V and 9 bases at J, with 15 bases in the middle.

V usage is TRBV7-3 and J usage is TRBJ2-1; the D gene is possibly TRBD1 (6 bases). The CDR3 spans 16 residues. V dropped 0 bases and J dropped 8 bases, with 17 bases sitting between them. The germline V gene encodes CDR1 SGHTA and CDR2 FQGTGA. The CDR3 region has the DNA TGTGCCAGCAGCTTAACGCCAGGACAGTATGTCGATGAGCAGTTCTTC. This gives the protein CASSLTPGQYVDEQFF.

The chain combines TRBV6-5 with TRBJ2-4; D remains unclear. The CDR3 spans 14 residues. V dropped 8 bases and J dropped 0 bases, with 11 bases sitting between them. Germline V CDR1 and CDR2: MNHEY, SVGAGI. In nucleotides, the CDR3 is TGTGCCAGCGCAGAGACTGTAGCCAAAAACATTCAGTACTTC. Residues: CASAETVAKNIQYF.

V is TRBV6-5 and J is TRBJ2-5; 12 bases map to TRBD2. CDR1 and CDR2 (germline): MNHEY, SVGAGI. This CDR3 has 16 amino acids. V shed 4 bases, J shed 4 bases, and the junction held 7 bases outside the gene matches. The CDR3, as DNA: TGTGCCAGCAGTTCTCCGACTAGCGGGAGAGGAGAGACCCAGTACTTC. Its translation: CASSSPTSGRGETQYF.

V gene TRBV30 combines with J gene TRBJ2-1, with TRBD2 matching 8 bases. The germline V gene has CDR1 GTSNPN and CDR2 SVGIG (reference sequence). This CDR3 comprises 15 residues. V shed 4 bases and J 9 bases; nucleotides not matched to a gene: 14. In DNA, the CDR3 is TGTGCCTGGATTATAGGGACTAGAAGTGTGGGTGAGCAGTTCTTC. Protein product: CAWIIGTRSVGEQFF.

The chain recombines TRBV27 with TRBJ2-5; the match to TRBD1 covers 7 bases. The DNA end is a closer match to TRBJ2-7, so the J assignment may be wrong. This CDR3 has 15 amino acids. Per the germline V gene, CDR1 is MNHEY and CDR2 is SMNVEV (reference sequence). The CDR3 protein is CASSPRKGAWYEQYF. DNA for the CDR3: TGTGCCAGCAGTCCACGGAAGGGGGCTTGGTACGAGCAGTACTTC.

The V gene is TRBV5-1, the J gene TRBJ1-1, with 7 bases that match TRBD1. The CDR3 length is 14 residues. The V and J ends lost 1 base and 7 bases, in that order; junction bases with no gene match: 7. Germline loops: CDR1 SGHRS, CDR2 YFSETQ. The CDR3 sequence is CASSLNNRGGEAFF. CDR3 nucleotides: TGCGCCAGCAGCTTGAATAACAGGGGCGGTGAAGCTTTCTTT.

The J gene is TRBJ2-1, the V gene TRBV7-8, with 14 bases that match TRBD2. With V trimmed by 2 bases and J by 4 bases, 7 bases remained unmatched. Per the germline V gene, CDR1 is SGHVS and CDR2 is FQNEAQ. The CDR3 is 18 amino acids. The chain's CDR3 is CASSLPPRLAGGYNEQFF. The DNA for the CDR3 is TGTGCCAGCAGCTTACCACCCAGACTAGCGGGAGGGTACAATGAGCAGTTCTTC.

This chain connects TRBV6-4 to TRBJ1-1; unclear D gene. This CDR3 is built from 15 residues. Per the germline V gene, CDR1 is MRHNA and CDR2 is SNTAGT. V was cut by 0 bases and J by 5 bases, with 13 bases left in between. CDR3 in DNA: TGTGCCAGCAGTGACTCTCGCAAGGGAGAGACTGAAGCTTTCTTT. It encodes CASSDSRKGETEAFF.

The rearrangement uses TRBV19 and TRBJ1-5; D gene ambiguous. CDR3 length: 17 amino acids. Deletions cut 3 bases from V and 0 bases from J, with 15 bases between. From germline, CDR1 is LNHDA and CDR2 SQIVND (reference sequence). The CDR3 DNA reads TGTGCCAGTAGTATCTGGGGAGGTGGCGATAGCAATCAGCCCCAGCATTTT. Its protein product is CASSIWGGGDSNQPQHF.

The V call is TRBV28, the J call TRBJ2-2; D may be TRBD1 (5 bases). The V end lost 3 bases, the J end lost 0 bases, and 14 bases lay between the germline ends. Per germline, CDR1 MDHEN and CDR2 SYDVKM. CDR3 length: 17 amino acids. The CDR3 here is CASSLSWGRTNTGELFF. Here the CDR3 DNA reads TGTGCCAGCAGTTTGTCGTGGGGCAGGACGAACACCGGGGAGCTGTTTTTT. The full variable domain, completed using reference TRBV28 and TRBJ2-2, is DVKVTQSSRYLVKRTGEKVFLECVQDMDHENMFWYRQDPGLGLRLIYFSYDVKMKEKGDIPEGYSVSREKKERFSLILESASTNQTSMYLCASSLSWGRTNTGELFFGEGSRLTVL.

This chain connects TRBV7-9 to TRBJ2-3, with no clear D. V was clipped by 7 bases and J by 11 bases, with 16 bases between them. CDR1 and CDR2 from the germline V gene are SEHNR and FQNEAQ (reference sequence). The CDR3 has 12 residues. The CDR3 protein is CASTYSTGRQYF. The CDR3 DNA follows: TGTGCCAGCACCTACTCGACGGGTAGGCAGTATTTT.

V usage is TRBV2 and J usage is TRBJ1-1, with D unresolved. This CDR3 comprises 13 residues. Between the trimmed V and J ends, which lost 3 bases and 1 base, there was a span of 6 bases. CDR1 SNHLY and CDR2 FYNNEI come from the germline V gene. The CDR3 DNA reads TGTGCCAGCAGTGATTCGGGGAACACTGAAGCTTTCTTT. Translation: CASSDSGNTEAFF.

Only a few counts were recorded for this clone. The rearrangement uses TRBV5-6 and TRBJ2-7; no firm D call. Trimming stripped 4 bases from V and 0 bases from J, with 14 bases between. This CDR3 is 15 amino acids long. Germline V gives CDR1 SGHDT, CDR2 YYEEEE. CDR3 amino acids: CASSPRPRTSYEQYF. For the CDR3, the DNA is TGTGCCAGCAGCCCGCGGCCGAGAACCTCCTACGAGCAGTACTTC.

The chain joins TRBV29-1 to TRBJ2-3; D uncertain. Germline values: CDR1 SQVTM, CDR2 ANQGSEA. The CDR3 is 15 residues long. V gave up 0 bases and J gave up 6 bases, with 16 bases separating them. CDR3 bases: TGCAGCGTTGAAGATCTAGGCACGAGTCCCGATACGCAGTATTTT. This codes for CSVEDLGTSPDTQYF.

The rearrangement uses TRBV2 and TRBJ2-7; D possibly corresponds to TRBD1 (6 bases). The V end was cut by 6 bases, the J end by 5 bases, with 11 bases between. CDR1 is SNHLY, CDR2 FYNNEI, per germline. CDR3 length: 12 amino acids. The CDR3 loop reads CASRLQGDEQYF. CDR3 nucleotide sequence: TGTGCCAGCAGGTTACAGGGAGACGAGCAGTACTTC.